This TCR beta chain appears in the sequencing data of a study of blood T cell repertoires in COVID-19. About the study: PBMCs, B-cell-depleted T cells, or T cells provided the cDNA or gDNA that made up the material.

Trimming pared 6 bases from V and 9 bases from J, leaving 6 bases between. The CDR3 is 10 residues long. Germline V gene sequence: CDR1 MDHEN, CDR2 SYDVKM. Authors' data handling: Reference gene primer amplification in the assay estimated nucleated cell counts. Method: immunoSEQ multiplex PCR; TCRdb's copy keeps in-frame clones and lacks some. V, J and clone size are taken as reported in that table, and D and trimming were inferred from the DNA itself. The sample includes hundreds of thousands of clones, about 89% of them seen just once. This clone was counted once. Seattle's cohort entered during active infection and was followed longitudinally.

The gene calls are TRBV28 and TRBJ1-5, with D uncertain. This sequence was found in a woman in her 30s with COVID-19, enrolled during active disease. Source material: peripheral blood. The DNA for the CDR3 is TGTGCCAGCAGCGCGGGGCCCCAGCATTTT. Its translation is CASSAGPQHF.